One and the same sample provided the 22 T cell receptor beta chains below, sequenced in a study of blood T cell repertoires in COVID-19. Generated by immunoSEQ multiplex PCR, the TCRdb table keeps only in-frame clones and is missing some. The table shows some 78,000 clones, with about 89% occurring only once. The sample was peripheral blood. The receptors were sampled from a man in his sixties or seventies with active or convalescent COVID-19.

For the CDR3, the DNA is TGTGCCAGCAGCGTAGCCGGCAGTGGGGGCACTCTCTATGGCTACACCTTC. Protein sequence: CASSVAGSGGTLYGYTF. The chain joins TRBV9 to TRBJ1-2; a weak D match, TRBD1 (6 bases). Trimming cost V 0 bases and J 4 bases, with 19 bases left between them. The germline V gene has CDR1 SGDLS and CDR2 YYNGEE. This CDR3 has 17 residues.

The chain links TRBV4-3 to TRBJ1-3; 7 bases line up with TRBD1. V shed 4 bases and J 0 bases; nucleotides not matched to a gene: 9. CDR1 and CDR2 (germline): LGHNA, YSLEER. The CDR3 runs 17 residues. CDR3 sequence reads: CASSRAGQTHSGNTIYF. CDR3 nucleotide sequence: TGCGCCAGCAGCCGTGCGGGACAGACACACTCTGGAAACACCATATATTTT.

The rearrangement joins TRBV5-6 to TRBJ1-5; D is uncertain. CDR3 size: 15 residues. V shed 5 bases and J shed 1 base, with 13 bases lying between them. Germline CDR1 and CDR2: SGHDT and YYEEEE. CDR3 residues: CASSPGRTSNQPQHF. In DNA form, the CDR3 reads TGTGCCAGCAGTCCCGGGAGGACGAGCAATCAGCCCCAGCATTTT.

V usage is TRBV10-2 and J usage is TRBJ1-1; TRBD1 is a possible D gene (5 bases). This CDR3 comprises 11 residues. Germline V gene data show CDR1 as WSHSY and CDR2 as SAAADI. Between the trimmed V and J ends, which lost 4 bases and 7 bases, there was a span of 7 bases. CDR3 residues: CASSGGSEAFF. The CDR3, as DNA: TGCGCCAGCAGTGGGGGCAGTGAAGCTTTCTTT.

The chain is built from TRBV7-8 and TRBJ2-7; D gene unclear. The CDR3 spans 14 residues. Germline V CDR1 and CDR2: SGHVS, FQNEAQ. Between the trimmed V and J ends, which lost 0 bases and 0 bases, there was a span of 6 bases. CDR3 in DNA: TGTGCCAGCAGCTTAGCAGCTTACTCCTACGAGCAGTACTTC. It is translated as CASSLAAYSYEQYF.

For the CDR3, the DNA is TGTGCCAGCAGCGTGAACGGACGGGGGGGCCGCACAGATACGCAGTATTTT. It specifies CASSVNGRGGRTDTQYF. V is TRBV9 and J is TRBJ2-3, with 8 bases lining up with TRBD2. After removal of 2 bases from V and 1 base from J, the junction contained 9 bases not matched to a gene. The CDR3 runs 17 residues. The V gene's germline CDR1 is SGDLS and CDR2 YYNGEE.

This chain joins TRBV10-2 and TRBJ1-4; a possible D gene is TRBD1 (6 bases). Trimming removed 6 bases at V and 6 bases at J, with 20 bases between. This CDR3 has 16 residues. From germline, CDR1 is WSHSY and CDR2 SAAADI. CDR3 in amino acids: CASSPLLRTEDEKLFF. Written as DNA, the CDR3 is TGCGCCAGCAGCCCACTACTCAGGACAGAAGATGAAAAACTGTTTTTT.

This chain joins TRBV10-3 and TRBJ1-4, with D tentatively TRBD1 (6 bases). This CDR3 contains 21 residues. CDR1 ENHRY and CDR2 SYGVKD come from the germline V gene. Trimming took off 0 bases at V and 2 bases at J, with 25 bases between the two ends. Written as DNA, the CDR3 is TGTGCCATCAGTGAGTCGATTGGCGTTGGGCAGGGGAGAACGACTAATGAAAAACTGTTTTTT. Translated, it gives CAISESIGVGQGRTTNEKLFF.

The rearrangement links TRBV23-1 to TRBJ1-6; 8 bases are shared with TRBD1. TRBV23-1 is an ORF, and what it does is uncertain. Trimming at V came to 5 bases and at J to 4 bases, leaving 10 bases not matched to a gene. The CDR3 contains 17 residues. CDR3 nucleotide sequence: TGCGCCAGCAGTGGGCAGGGGGCGCTCCCTTATAATTCACCCCTCCACTTT. Translating gives CASSGQGALPYNSPLHF.

Only one count was recorded for this clone. This chain links TRBV5-1 with TRBJ1-1; D is possibly TRBD1 (6 bases). The V end lost 4 bases, the J end lost 1 base, and 11 bases lay between the germline ends. The CDR3 is 14 residues long. In germline, CDR1 is SGHRS, CDR2 YFSETQ. CDR3: CASSPGHQNTEAFF. Written as DNA, the CDR3 is TGCGCCAGCAGCCCGGGACATCAGAACACTGAAGCTTTCTTT.

The chain recombines TRBV5-5 with TRBJ2-7; the match to TRBD1 covers 9 bases. This CDR3 spans 18 amino acids. With V trimmed by 1 base and J by 3 bases, 14 bases remained unmatched. Germline V lookup: CDR1 SGHKS, CDR2 YYEKEE (reference sequence). The CDR3 DNA is TGTGCCAGCAGCTTGCGGGTCCCCTCCGGGACAGGGTTCTACGAGCAGTACTTC. This encodes CASSLRVPSGTGFYEQYF.

CDR3 coding DNA: TGTGCCAGCTCGCCCCGCGCAGGCTTGCTGGGTATTCCACCCCTCCACTTT. Encoded protein: CASSPRAGLLGIPPLHF. This chain connects TRBV18 to TRBJ1-6; no clear D gene. CDR3 size: 17 residues. Trimming removed 6 bases from V and 11 bases from J, with 26 bases in between. The germline V gene has CDR1 KGHSH and CDR2 LQKENI.

This chain links TRBV30 with TRBJ1-4; D call uncertain. The V gene lost 0 bases and the J gene lost 4 bases, with 6 bases spanning the gap. The CDR3 covers 13 residues. Germline V gives CDR1 GTSNPN, CDR2 SVGIG (reference sequence). CDR3 in amino acids: CAWSVTVNEKLFF. CDR3 nucleotide sequence: TGTGCCTGGAGTGTTACAGTTAATGAAAAACTGTTTTTT.

The J gene is TRBJ2-7, the V gene TRBV6-5, with D perhaps matching TRBD2 (6 bases). V lost 6 bases to trimming and J lost 4 bases, with 19 bases between them. The CDR3 has 15 amino acids. CDR1 and CDR2 from the germline V gene are MNHEY and SVGAGI. Written as DNA, the CDR3 is TGTGCCAGCAGATCTGGACGGGGGTTGGGGTACGAGCAGTACTTC. Its translation: CASRSGRGLGYEQYF.

This clone was counted a single time. The chain combines TRBV5-4 with TRBJ2-7, with 12 nucleotides matching TRBD2. The CDR3 runs to 16 residues. CDR1 SGHNT and CDR2 YYREEE come from the germline V gene (reference sequence). Germline trimming cut 4 bases from V and 2 bases from J; bases unmatched to any gene: 7. Here the CDR3 reads CASSSRLAGVAYEQYF. In nucleotides, the CDR3 is TGTGCCAGCAGCAGCCGACTAGCGGGGGTGGCCTACGAGCAGTACTTC.

The rearrangement joins TRBV4-2 to TRBJ1-5; D perhaps matches TRBD1 (6 bases). This CDR3 contains 14 residues. Per germline, CDR1 LGHNA and CDR2 YNFKEQ. With 2 bases removed from V and 7 bases from J, the gap between germline ends came to 12 bases. The CDR3 DNA follows: TGTGCCAGCAGCCAACAGGGGTCGGAACAGCCCCAGCATTTT. It is translated as CASSQQGSEQPQHF.

In this sample, this clone turned up a few times. V usage is TRBV5-1 and J usage is TRBJ1-1; the D is unclear. Trimming removed 4 bases at V and 1 base at J, with 11 bases between. Germline CDR1 reads SGHRS; CDR2 reads YFSETQ. The CDR3 loop spans 14 amino acids. The CDR3, as DNA: TGCGCCAGCAGCGTTAGTCCCGGGAACACTGAAGCTTTCTTT. Translation gives CASSVSPGNTEAFF.

This clone was detected only once. The chain links TRBV4-1 to TRBJ2-2; 14 bases fit TRBD2. The CDR3 has 18 residues. V shed 4 bases and J 0 bases; nucleotides not matched to a gene: 4. The germline V gene has CDR1 MGHRA and CDR2 YSYEKL. The CDR3: CASSLRLAGGSNTGELFF. Here the CDR3 DNA reads TGCGCCAGCAGCCTTCGACTAGCGGGGGGGTCGAACACCGGGGAGCTGTTTTTT.

This rearrangement joins TRBV11-1 to TRBJ2-2; 9 nucleotides agree with TRBD2. The CDR3 length is 15 residues. Trimming removed 3 bases from V and 4 bases from J; junction bases left unmatched: 3. Germline V gene data show CDR1 as SGHAT and CDR2 as FQDESV (reference sequence). CDR3 bases: TGTGCCAGCAGCTTGGCGGGGGGGGGCACCGGGGAGCTGTTTTTT. Its protein is CASSLAGGGTGELFF.

The chain employs TRBV5-1 and TRBJ1-2; 7 nucleotides align to TRBD1. V dropped 3 bases and J dropped 2; count of bases not matched to a gene: 1. CDR1 and CDR2 (germline): SGHRS, YFSETQ. The length of the CDR3 is 13 residues. The CDR3, as DNA: TGCGCCAGCAGCTCGACAGGGAACTATGGCTACACCTTC. Translation gives CASSSTGNYGYTF.

The rearrangement joins TRBV6-1 to TRBJ2-3, with TRBD1 as a possible D gene (5 bases). V dropped 2 bases and J dropped 0 bases, with 9 bases sitting between them. The germline gives CDR1 MNHNS, CDR2 SASEGT. The CDR3 runs 15 residues. CDR3 nucleotides: TGTGCCAGCAGTGAATGGACAACTAGCACAGATACGCAGTATTTT. It is translated as CASSEWTTSTDTQYF.

This clone was found once. The chain recombines TRBV15 with TRBJ2-7, with D perhaps TRBD1 (5 bases). CDR1 is LNHNV, CDR2 YYDKDF, per germline (reference sequence). This CDR3 has 15 residues. The germline V and J ends were trimmed by 0 bases and 0 bases, with 9 bases remaining between them. The CDR3 here is CATSRDTGNSYEQYF. The CDR3 DNA reads TGTGCCACCAGCAGAGATACAGGAAACTCCTACGAGCAGTACTTC.